This T cell receptor beta chain appears in the sequencing data of a study of T cells in localized non-small cell lung cancer. Study results and caveats: Uninvolved neighboring lung showed the greatest T cell clonality, exceeding tumor.

About this clone: Its antigen is currently unknown.

J was trimmed by 0 bases and V by 7 bases; bases with no gene match: 6. The V gene's germline CDR1 is SNHLY and CDR2 FYNNEI. This CDR3 comprises 16 residues. Profiling relied on immunoSEQ multiplex PCR, and the TCRdb table lists in-frame clones only, not all of them. Altogether roughly 20,000 clones are present, approximately 84% being singletons, with the ten largest covering roughly 2.3%. J is TRBJ2-3 and V is TRBV2; 11 bases align to TRBD2. The sample was peripheral blood, taken before any cancer treatment. This sequence originates from a man aged 40-75 years with stage I lung adenocarcinoma. CDR3 nucleotide sequence: TGTGCCAGCAAGGGGACTAGCGGTCCTAGCACAGATACGCAGTATTTT. This gives the protein CASKGTSGPSTDTQYF. The full variable domain, with the rest looked up from reference TRBV2 and TRBJ2-3, is EPEVTQTPSHQVTQMGQEVILRCVPISNHLYFYWYRQILGQKVEFLVSFYNNEISEKSEIFDDQFSVERPDGSNFTLKIRSTKLEDSAMYFCASKGTSGPSTDTQYFGPGTRLTVL.